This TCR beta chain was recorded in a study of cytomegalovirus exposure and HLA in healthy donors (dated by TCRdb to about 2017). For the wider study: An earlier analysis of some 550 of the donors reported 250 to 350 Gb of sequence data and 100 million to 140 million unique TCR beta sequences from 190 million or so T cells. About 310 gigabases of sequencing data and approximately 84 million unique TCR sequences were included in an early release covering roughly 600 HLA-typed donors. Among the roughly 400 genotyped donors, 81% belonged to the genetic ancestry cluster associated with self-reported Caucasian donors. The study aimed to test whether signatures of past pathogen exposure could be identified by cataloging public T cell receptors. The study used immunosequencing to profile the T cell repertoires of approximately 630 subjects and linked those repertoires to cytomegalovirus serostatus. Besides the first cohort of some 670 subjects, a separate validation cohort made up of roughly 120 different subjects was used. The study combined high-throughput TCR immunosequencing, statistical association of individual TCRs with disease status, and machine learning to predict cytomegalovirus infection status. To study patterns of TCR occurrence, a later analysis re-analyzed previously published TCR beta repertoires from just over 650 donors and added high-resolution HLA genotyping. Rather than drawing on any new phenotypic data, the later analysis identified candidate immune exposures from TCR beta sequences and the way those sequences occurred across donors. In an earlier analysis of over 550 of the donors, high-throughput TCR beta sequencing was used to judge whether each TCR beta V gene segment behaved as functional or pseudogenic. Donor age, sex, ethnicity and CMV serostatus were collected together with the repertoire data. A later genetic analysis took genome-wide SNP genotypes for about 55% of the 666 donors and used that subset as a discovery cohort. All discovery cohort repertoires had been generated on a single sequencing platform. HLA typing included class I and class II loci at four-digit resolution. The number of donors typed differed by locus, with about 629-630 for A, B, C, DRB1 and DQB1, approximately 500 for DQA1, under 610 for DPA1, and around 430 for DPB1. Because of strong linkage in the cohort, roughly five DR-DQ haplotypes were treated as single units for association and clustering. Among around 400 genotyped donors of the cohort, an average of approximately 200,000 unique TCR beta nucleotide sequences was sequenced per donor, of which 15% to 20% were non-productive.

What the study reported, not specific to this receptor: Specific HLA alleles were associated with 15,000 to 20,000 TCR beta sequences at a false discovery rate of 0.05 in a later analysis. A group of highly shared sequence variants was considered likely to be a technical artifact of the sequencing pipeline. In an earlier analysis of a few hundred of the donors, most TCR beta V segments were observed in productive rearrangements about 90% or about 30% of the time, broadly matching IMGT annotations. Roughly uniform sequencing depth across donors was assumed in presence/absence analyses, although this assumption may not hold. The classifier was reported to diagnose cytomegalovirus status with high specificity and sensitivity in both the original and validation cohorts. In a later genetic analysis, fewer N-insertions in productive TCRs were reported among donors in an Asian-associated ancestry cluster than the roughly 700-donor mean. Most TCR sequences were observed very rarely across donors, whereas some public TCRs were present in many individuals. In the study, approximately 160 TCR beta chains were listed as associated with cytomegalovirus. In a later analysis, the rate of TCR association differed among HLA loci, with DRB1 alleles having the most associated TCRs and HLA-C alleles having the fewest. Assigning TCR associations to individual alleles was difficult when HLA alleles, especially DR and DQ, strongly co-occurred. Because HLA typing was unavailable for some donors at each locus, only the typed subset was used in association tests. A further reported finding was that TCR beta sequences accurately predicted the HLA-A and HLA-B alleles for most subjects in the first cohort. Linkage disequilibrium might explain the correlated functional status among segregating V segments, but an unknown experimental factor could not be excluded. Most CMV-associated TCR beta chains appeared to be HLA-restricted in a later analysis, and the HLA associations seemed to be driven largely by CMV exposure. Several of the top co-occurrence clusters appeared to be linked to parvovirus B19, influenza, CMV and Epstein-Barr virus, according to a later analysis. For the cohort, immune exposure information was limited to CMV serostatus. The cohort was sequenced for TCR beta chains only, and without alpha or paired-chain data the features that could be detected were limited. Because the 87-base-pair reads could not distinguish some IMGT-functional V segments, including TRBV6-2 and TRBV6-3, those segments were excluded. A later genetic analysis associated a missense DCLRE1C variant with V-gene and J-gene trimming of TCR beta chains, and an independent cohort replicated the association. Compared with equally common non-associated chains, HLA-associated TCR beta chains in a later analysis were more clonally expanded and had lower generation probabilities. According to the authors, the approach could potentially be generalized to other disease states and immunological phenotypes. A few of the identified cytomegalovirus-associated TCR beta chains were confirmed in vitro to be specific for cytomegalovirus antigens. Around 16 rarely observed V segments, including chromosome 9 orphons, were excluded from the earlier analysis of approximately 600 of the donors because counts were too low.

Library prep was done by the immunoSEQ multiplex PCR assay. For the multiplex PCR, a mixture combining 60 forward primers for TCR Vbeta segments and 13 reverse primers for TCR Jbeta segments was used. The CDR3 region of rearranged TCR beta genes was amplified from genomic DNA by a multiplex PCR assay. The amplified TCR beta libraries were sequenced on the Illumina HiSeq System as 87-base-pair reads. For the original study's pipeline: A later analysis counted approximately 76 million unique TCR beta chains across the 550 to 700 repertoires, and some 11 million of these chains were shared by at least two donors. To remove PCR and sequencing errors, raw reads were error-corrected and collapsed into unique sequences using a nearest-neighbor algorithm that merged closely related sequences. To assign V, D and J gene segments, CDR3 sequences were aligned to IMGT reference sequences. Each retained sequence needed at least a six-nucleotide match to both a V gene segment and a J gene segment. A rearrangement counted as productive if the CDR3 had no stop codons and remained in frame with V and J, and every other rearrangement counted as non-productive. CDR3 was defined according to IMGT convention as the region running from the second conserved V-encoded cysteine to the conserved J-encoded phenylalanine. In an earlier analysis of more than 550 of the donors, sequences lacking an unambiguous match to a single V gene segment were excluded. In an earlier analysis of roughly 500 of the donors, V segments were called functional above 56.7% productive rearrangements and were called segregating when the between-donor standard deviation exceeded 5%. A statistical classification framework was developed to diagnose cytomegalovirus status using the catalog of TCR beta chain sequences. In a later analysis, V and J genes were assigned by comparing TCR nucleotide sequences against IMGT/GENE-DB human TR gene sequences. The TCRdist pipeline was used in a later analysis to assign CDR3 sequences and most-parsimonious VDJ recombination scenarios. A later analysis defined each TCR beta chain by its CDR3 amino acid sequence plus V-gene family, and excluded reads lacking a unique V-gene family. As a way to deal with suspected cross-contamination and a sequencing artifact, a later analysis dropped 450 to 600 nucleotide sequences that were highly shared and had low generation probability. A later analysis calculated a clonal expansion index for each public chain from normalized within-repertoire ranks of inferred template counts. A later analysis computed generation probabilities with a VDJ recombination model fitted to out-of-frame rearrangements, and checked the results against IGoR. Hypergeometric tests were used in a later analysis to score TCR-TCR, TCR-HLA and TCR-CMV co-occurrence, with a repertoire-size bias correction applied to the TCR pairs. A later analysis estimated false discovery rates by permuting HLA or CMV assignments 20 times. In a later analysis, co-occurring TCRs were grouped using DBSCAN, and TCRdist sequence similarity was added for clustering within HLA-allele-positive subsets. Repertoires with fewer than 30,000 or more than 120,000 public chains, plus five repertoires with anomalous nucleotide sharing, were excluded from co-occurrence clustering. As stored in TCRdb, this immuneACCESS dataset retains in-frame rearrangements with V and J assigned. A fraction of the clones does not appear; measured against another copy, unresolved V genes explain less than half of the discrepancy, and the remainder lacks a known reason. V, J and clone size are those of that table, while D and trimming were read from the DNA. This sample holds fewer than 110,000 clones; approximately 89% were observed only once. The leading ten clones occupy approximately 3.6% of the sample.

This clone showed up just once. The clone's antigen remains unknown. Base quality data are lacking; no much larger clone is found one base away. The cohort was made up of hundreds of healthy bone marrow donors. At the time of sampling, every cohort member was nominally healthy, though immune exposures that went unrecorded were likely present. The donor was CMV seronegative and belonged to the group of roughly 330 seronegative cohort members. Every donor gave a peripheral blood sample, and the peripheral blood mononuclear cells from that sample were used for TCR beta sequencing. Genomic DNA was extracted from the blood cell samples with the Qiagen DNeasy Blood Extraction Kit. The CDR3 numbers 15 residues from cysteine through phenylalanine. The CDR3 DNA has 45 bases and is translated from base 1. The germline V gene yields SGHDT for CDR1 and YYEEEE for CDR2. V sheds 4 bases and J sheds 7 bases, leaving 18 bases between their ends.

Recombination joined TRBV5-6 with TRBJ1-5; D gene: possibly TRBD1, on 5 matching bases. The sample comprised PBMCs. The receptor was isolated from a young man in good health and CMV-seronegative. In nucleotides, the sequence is TGTGCCAGCAGCCTTATGGGGGAGGGCGTGCAGCCCCAGCATTTT. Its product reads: CASSLMGEGVQPQHF.